This TCR beta chain was recovered during a study of blood T cells in healthy people across ages. Across the whole study: In model experiments, template switching was able to capture about one barcoded beta molecule for every two T cells that were present. Study-wide results and limits: There were more naive CD4+ cells and higher diversity in long-lived donors than in aged donors.

Caucasian individuals from Russia who were healthy and aged about 6 to 95 acted as donors. The CDR3 length is 12 residues. Trimming pared 4 bases from V and 7 bases from J, leaving 11 bases between. Germline V gene sequence: CDR1 SQVTM, CDR2 ANQGSEA. This clonotype was observed at least ten times. Its antigen is currently unknown. For the second PCR, which ran for roughly 7 to 11 cycles, a sample-barcoded 5' primer and a J-beta primer mix were used. One entry per CDR3 protein, called by TCRdb with MiXCR from the 5' RACE reads. The sample lists about 1.7 million distinct CDR3 sequences, approximately 28% occurring once.

The receptor comes from a woman aged 25 to 39 in good health. The chain joins TRBV29-1 to TRBJ2-1, with D perhaps TRBD2 (5 bases). Sequencing was performed on blood. For the CDR3, the DNA is TGCAGCGTTGTGGAGGCCCTAAATGAGCAGTTCTTC. Its translation is CSVVEALNEQFF.